This T cell receptor beta chain was identified during a study of patients and donors after allogeneic stem cell transplantation. TCRdb re-derived calls from the RT-PCR reads in MiXCR, one entry per CDR3 protein. The sample includes under 200,000 distinct CDR3 sequences, approximately 30% of them seen just once. This CDR3 region has 17 residues. Germline lookup yields CDR1 SGHTA and CDR2 FQGTGA. The V and J ends lost 3 bases and 0 bases respectively, with 15 bases between them. Sequencing used blood, either unsorted or a sorted T cell fraction (not recorded which). The chain has TRBV7-3 and TRBJ2-1, with D tentatively TRBD1 or TRBD2 (5 bases each). The source of this sequence is a human donor who was either an allogeneic HSCT recipient or a stem cell or donor lymphocyte infusion donor (not recorded which). It is not recorded whose cells these are; they may come from a transplant donor. The CDR3 is CASSFQGAGASYNEQFF. CDR3 DNA sequence: TGTGCCAGCAGCTTCCAGGGAGCAGGCGCCTCCTACAATGAGCAGTTCTTC.